These 2 T cell receptor beta chains were all obtained from the same sample, sequenced in a study of blood T cell repertoires in COVID-19. Libraries were prepared by immunoSEQ multiplex PCR; TCRdb keeps only in-frame clonotypes and omits some of them. The profile shows 300,000 or so clones, 65% to 90% of them singletons. The sample was PBMCs or T cells enriched from blood (not recorded which). These receptors were taken from a woman between 35 and 50 years old with acute COVID-19.

The chain employs TRBV2 and TRBJ2-1, with 7 nucleotides matching TRBD2. V shed 5 bases and J 6 bases; nucleotides not matched to a gene: 10. Germline CDR1 reads SNHLY; CDR2 reads FYNNEI. The CDR3 consists of 15 residues. Here the CDR3 DNA reads TGTGCCAGCAGTCCGACTAGCCGCCGCGCCAATGAGCAGTTCTTC. It codes for CASSPTSRRANEQFF.

This clone was found once. This chain connects TRBV3-1 (or the pseudogene TRBV3-2) to TRBJ1-5; D is perhaps TRBD1 (6 bases). CDR3 size: 15 residues. The ends were cut back, 1 base at V and 3 bases at J, with 10 bases in the middle. Per germline, CDR1 LGHDT and CDR2 YNNKEL (reference sequence). This CDR3 is CASSQADSFNQPQHF. As DNA, the CDR3 is TGTGCCAGCAGCCAAGCGGACAGTTTCAATCAGCCCCAGCATTTT.